One sample yielded the 8 T cell receptor beta chains listed below, sequenced in a study of T cell repertoires in cytomegalovirus infection. TCRdb re-called the reads with MiXCR, one entry per CDR3 protein. This sample has more than 75,000 distinct CDR3 sequences, with 25% to 35% found just once. These receptors have no identified antigens. The sequencing here drew on CD8+ T cells from cultured PBMCs, taken from culture after CMV antigen stimulation. These receptors were collected from a human donor in good health (CMV status not recorded). Some clones in this sample may be carry-over from other donors' samples.

This clonotype is judged medium-sized (0.01 to 0.1%). The chain has TRBV7-2 and TRBJ2-3; 10 nucleotides align to TRBD2. Germline V gene lookup returns CDR1 SGHTA and CDR2 FQGNSA. V was clipped by 6 bases and J by 5 bases; unmatched bases: 11. The CDR3 runs to 16 residues. The DNA of the CDR3 is TGTGCCAGCAGAGTCCAAGCGGGGGGGCCCGGAGATACGCAGTATTTT. It translates to CASRVQAGGPGDTQYF.

Concerning this clonotype: No conserved phenylalanine or tryptophan is present at the end of the CDR3, so a read error is the likely explanation. The rearrangement joins TRBV27 to TRBJ2-1; unclear D gene. The CDR3 extends over 13 amino acids. V lost 0 bases and J 6 bases, leaving 6 bases between the germline ends. Germline V gives CDR1 MNHEY, CDR2 SMNVEV (reference sequence). The CDR3 bases are TGTGCCAGCAGTTTATCGAAGGGCAATGAGCAGTTCTGC. Its protein is CASSLSKGNEQFC.

V gene TRBV6-1 combines with J gene TRBJ1-2, with D uncertain. The CDR3 runs to 14 residues. From germline, CDR1 is MNHNS and CDR2 SASEGT. Deletions cut 3 bases from V and 2 bases from J, with 10 bases between. The CDR3 nucleotides are TGTGCCAGCAGTGAGAGGGTCAGAAACTATGGCTACACCTTC. This encodes CASSERVRNYGYTF.

The chain combines TRBV6-6 with TRBJ1-5; D may be TRBD1 (6 bases). This CDR3 contains 13 residues. Germline V lookup: CDR1 MNHNY, CDR2 SVGAGI (reference sequence). Trimming cost V 7 bases and J 6 bases, with 13 bases left between them. CDR3 sequence reads: CASKEEGGQPQHF. CDR3 in DNA: TGTGCCAGCAAAGAGGAGGGGGGTCAGCCCCAGCATTTT.

This sequence joins TRBV29-1 and TRBJ1-2; D unresolved. Trimming stripped 1 base from V and 7 bases from J, with 7 bases between. This CDR3 is 11 amino acids long. The germline V gene has CDR1 SQVTM and CDR2 ANQGSEA. The CDR3 loop is CSVEGAGGYTF. The CDR3 bases are TGCAGCGTTGAAGGGGCGGGTGGCTACACCTTC.

Comments on this clonotype: One end of the junction fails to match germline, which may point to a read error. The chain uses TRBV7-2 and TRBJ1-5, with a tentative D call TRBD1 (5 bases). CDR1 is SGHTA, CDR2 FQGNSA, per germline. This CDR3 spans 14 amino acids. In DNA form, the CDR3 reads TGTGTCAGCAGTTTTGACAGTATCAATCAGCCCCAGCATTTT. This gives the protein CVSSFDSINQPQHF.

Details on this clonotype: A much bigger clone sits one base away, suggesting this may be a read error. J is TRBJ2-3 and V is TRBV20-1; the match to TRBD1 covers 7 bases. The CDR3 contains 13 residues. The germline V gene encodes CDR1 DFQATT and CDR2 SNEGSKA (reference sequence). The CDR3 protein is CSASILTGEDTQF. Written as DNA, the CDR3 is TGCAGTGCTTCTATACTAACAGGGGAAGATACGCAGTTT.

This clonotype has just a few counts. The chain joins TRBV2 to TRBJ2-7; 8 positions agree with TRBD1. V was pared by 10 bases and J by 2 bases, with 7 bases of the junction left unmatched. The CDR3 runs to 13 residues. Germline-derived CDR1 and CDR2 are SNHLY and FYNNEI. The CDR3 loop reads CATTGQAPYEQYF. CDR3 bases: TGTGCCACTACGGGACAGGCCCCCTACGAGCAGTACTTC.